This T cell receptor beta chain appears in the sequencing data of a study of blood T cell repertoires in COVID-19. Whole-study context: From the United States, Italy and Spain came samples of acute and convalescent COVID-19.

The V end was cut by 6 bases, the J end by 0 bases, with 11 bases between. The CDR3 runs to 14 residues. CDR1 and CDR2 (germline): LNHDA, SQIVND (reference sequence). Seattle's enrolled individuals joined amid active infection and were then monitored longitudinally. The data were produced by immunoSEQ multiplex PCR, yet TCRdb's version contains in-frame clones alone and is incomplete. The data hold some 180,000 clones, with around four fifths observed a single time. The rearrangement joins TRBV19 to TRBJ1-1, with D maybe TRBD1 (6 bases). This TCR derives from a woman in her forties with COVID-19, enrolled during active disease. The source material was peripheral blood. The CDR3 coding sequence is TGTGCCAGTAGAGACAGGCGGGTGAACACTGAAGCTTTCTTT. It specifies CASRDRRVNTEAFF.